Detailed here is one T cell receptor (beta chain). Its matching antigen is unknown. This entry comes from a study of blood T cells in healthy people across ages. The CDR3 loop spans 15 amino acids. Germline-derived CDR1 and CDR2 are DFQATT and SNEGSKA (reference sequence). Alongside a J-beta primer mix, a sample-barcoded 5' primer served in a second PCR lasting roughly 7 to 12 cycles. TCRdb re-called the 5' RACE reads with MiXCR, one entry per CDR3 protein. Here the sample spans about a million distinct CDR3 sequences, roughly 51% being singletons. Findings and caveats of the study: TCR beta diversity per million T cells fell roughly linearly with age.

This chain links TRBV20-1 with TRBJ2-1; D might be TRBD1 (6 bases). The clonotype comes from a woman aged 55-70 years in good health. Material: blood. DNA for the CDR3: TGCAGGGTTAGGACAGCAAGGGGCCCTAGGGATGAGCAGTTCTTC. Translated: CRVRTARGPRDEQFF.